This T cell receptor (beta chain) was identified in a study of CD8+ T cells in alopecia areata. Study background: A 6-month period off drug followed tofacitinib, which lasted 6 to 18 months.

RNA was isolated and reverse transcribed to cDNA, the sequencing template. Only in-frame clones appear in the TCRdb table, and some are missing; sequencing was by immunoSEQ multiplex PCR. The sample has about 180,000 clones; 50% to 60% are singletons. From alopecia areata patients, lesional scalp punch biopsies and peripheral blood were collected. Study-wide findings and caveats: In lesional scalp, particularly from alopecia totalis/universalis, clonality was higher than in normal scalp.

This clone was counted between two and nine times. Its cognate antigen is unknown. Germline CDR1 reads ENHRY; CDR2 reads SYGVKD. The CDR3 loop spans 14 amino acids. The V gene lost 0 bases and the J gene lost 3 bases, with 8 bases spanning the gap. Sequenced material: CD4+ T cells sorted from blood, taken at week 0. The chain is built from TRBV10-3 and TRBJ2-5, with D possibly TRBD1 on 6 matching bases. The receptor's source is a human donor with alopecia areata. The CDR3 sequence: CAISESTGKETQYF. The CDR3 nucleotides are TGTGCCATCAGTGAGTCGACAGGCAAAGAGACCCAGTACTTC.